Each of the 28 T cell receptor beta chains below was sequenced from the same sample in a study of T cells after yellow fever vaccination. TCRdb fed the 5' RACE reads into MiXCR, producing one record per CDR3 protein. The sample has roughly 160,000 distinct CDR3 sequences, 9.3% seen once. Sequencing was performed on CD8+ T cells sorted from PBMCs, taken 45 days after the yellow fever booster vaccination. The source of these receptors is a man aged 18 to 29 who received the YFV17D yellow fever vaccine.

V usage is TRBV5-6 and J usage is TRBJ2-5; 8 bases line up with TRBD1. This CDR3 contains 14 residues. Germline V gives CDR1 SGHDT, CDR2 YYEEEE. The V gene end was trimmed by 2 bases and the J gene end by 6 bases; junction bases not matched to a gene: 6. In nucleotides, the CDR3 is TGTGCCAGCAGCTTATCGACAGGGGCGAAGACCCAGTACTTC. Encoded protein: CASSLSTGAKTQYF.

In its sample, this clonotype was seen a few times. The chain uses TRBV4-2 and TRBJ1-6, with 9 bases aligning to TRBD1. Trimming removed 0 bases from V and 5 bases from J; junction bases left unmatched: 5. The CDR3 has 17 residues. CDR1 and CDR2 (germline): LGHNA, YNFKEQ. The CDR3 bases are TGTGCCAGCAGCCAAGAACGACAGGGGGTTGATAATTCACCCCTCCACTTT. It is translated as CASSQERQGVDNSPLHF.

In its sample, this clonotype was seen a few times. The genes are TRBV4-3 and TRBJ1-1, with TRBD1 as a possible D gene (5 bases). The V and J ends lost 2 bases and 5 bases respectively, with 12 bases between them. The CDR3 has 14 residues. Germline V lookup: CDR1 LGHNA, CDR2 YSLEER. CDR3 sequence reads: CASSQLGGRTEAFF. In nucleotides, the CDR3 is TGCGCCAGCAGCCAACTGGGGGGAAGAACTGAAGCTTTCTTT.

V usage is TRBV20-1 and J usage is TRBJ2-5; 8 bases fit TRBD2. This CDR3 comprises 14 residues. Trimming took 4 bases from V and 2 from J; bases not matched to a gene: 6. Looked up from germline, CDR1 is DFQATT and CDR2 is SNEGSKA (reference sequence). In DNA, the CDR3 is TGCAGTGCTAACATCGGGGGGGTACAAGAGACCCAGTACTTC. Translating gives CSANIGGVQETQYF.

The chain is built from TRBV27 and TRBJ2-6; D not certain. Germline V gene data show CDR1 as MNHEY and CDR2 as SMNVEV (reference sequence). Between the trimmed V and J ends, which lost 6 bases and 0 bases, there was a span of 9 bases. CDR3 size: 15 residues. The CDR3 DNA reads TGTGCCAGCAGCCCCCCTAGCTCTGGGGCCAACGTCCTGACTTTC. Translation: CASSPPSSGANVLTF.

This clonotype showed up many times. The V and J genes are TRBV7-6 and TRBJ1-1; possibly TRBD1 for D (6 bases). Germline CDR1 reads SGHVS; CDR2 reads FNYEAQ. V lost 5 bases and J lost 8, with 15 bases in between. The CDR3 spans 13 residues. DNA for the CDR3: TGTGCCAGCAGCGAAAGTTGGACAGAAGAAGCTTTCTTT. Encoded protein: CASSESWTEEAFF. The full variable domain, with the rest looked up from reference TRBV7-6 and TRBJ1-1, is GAGVSQSPRYKVTKRGQDVALRCDPISGHVSLYWYRQALGQGPEFLTYFNYEAQQDKSGLPNDRFSAERPEGSISTLTIQRTEQRDSAMYRCASSESWTEEAFFGQGTRLTVV.

This clonotype was counted many times. V is TRBV4-3 and J is TRBJ2-2; D not resolved. The CDR3 length is 13 residues. The ends were cut back, 4 bases at V and 7 bases at J, with 10 bases in the middle. Germline V lookup: CDR1 LGHNA, CDR2 YSLEER. The CDR3 is CASSPGSGGELFF. The CDR3 nucleotides read TGCGCCAGCAGCCCCGGTTCGGGCGGGGAGCTGTTTTTT.

This sequence joins TRBV7-9 and TRBJ1-2, with 7 positions matching TRBD1. The CDR3 spans 14 residues. Germline CDR1 and CDR2: SEHNR and FQNEAQ (reference sequence). With V trimmed by 3 bases and J by 6 bases, 7 bases remained unmatched. The CDR3 DNA sequence: TGTGCCAGCAGCTTCCTAGGGGGCGCAGATGGCTACACCTTC. It specifies CASSFLGGADGYTF. The full variable domain, its missing parts supplied by reference TRBV7-9 and TRBJ1-2, is DTGVSQNPRHKITKRGQNVTFRCDPISEHNRLYWYRQTLGQGPEFLTYFQNEAQLEKSRLLSDRFSAERPKGSFSTLEIQRTEQGDSAMYLCASSFLGGADGYTFGSGTRLTVV.

This clonotype showed up just a few times. The J gene is TRBJ1-2, the V gene TRBV6-6; D gene ambiguous. The CDR3 loop spans 12 amino acids. Trimming took off 6 bases at V and 6 bases at J, with 11 bases between the two ends. CDR1 MNHNY and CDR2 SVGAGI come from the germline V gene (reference sequence). The chain's CDR3 is CASSPVIHGYTF. As DNA, the CDR3 is TGTGCCAGCAGCCCCGTCATTCATGGCTACACCTTC.

This clonotype has a handful of counts. The chain links TRBV7-9 to TRBJ2-3; 9 bases map to TRBD1. The germline V gene has CDR1 SEHNR and CDR2 FQNEAQ (reference sequence). CDR3 length: 19 amino acids. With V trimmed by 1 base and J by 2 bases, 13 bases remained unmatched. This CDR3 reads CASSLGSIGTGRLTDTQYF. The CDR3 coding sequence is TGTGCCAGCAGCTTAGGAAGCATTGGGACAGGGCGTCTCACAGATACGCAGTATTTT. The variable domain in full, completed from reference TRBV7-9 and TRBJ2-3, reads DTGVSQNPRHKITKRGQNVTFRCDPISEHNRLYWYRQTLGQGPEFLTYFQNEAQLEKSRLLSDRFSAERPKGSFSTLEIQRTEQGDSAMYLCASSLGSIGTGRLTDTQYFGPGTRLTVL.

The chain joins TRBV27 to TRBJ1-6; D uncertain. The CDR3 is made up of 16 amino acids. The germline V gene encodes CDR1 MNHEY and CDR2 SMNVEV (reference sequence). V was trimmed by 2 bases and J by 7 bases, leaving 15 bases between them. The CDR3 protein is CASSLMSLMGNSPLHF. The CDR3 coding sequence is TGTGCCAGCAGTTTAATGTCACTAATGGGGAATTCACCCCTCCACTTT.

The V call is TRBV3-1, the J call TRBJ2-3; TRBD2 matches at 12 bases. V was pared by 0 bases and J by 2 bases, with 3 bases of the junction left unmatched. CDR3 length: 17 amino acids. Germline CDR1 is LGHDT and CDR2 is YNNKEL (reference sequence). CDR3 sequence: CASSQDGLAGSTDTQYF. Here the CDR3 DNA reads TGTGCCAGCAGCCAAGATGGACTAGCGGGGTCCACAGATACGCAGTATTTT.

This clonotype was seen at least ten times. The J gene is TRBJ1-2, the V gene TRBV12-3 or TRBV12-4; D ambiguous. Trimming stripped 1 base from V and 4 bases from J, with 10 bases between. CDR3 size: 14 residues. The CDR3 region has the DNA TGTGCCAGCAGTTTAGACGGGTGGGGCTATGGCTACACCTTC. Translation gives CASSLDGWGYGYTF.

Only a few counts were recorded for this clonotype. The chain is built from TRBV19 and TRBJ2-1, with D perhaps TRBD1 (5 bases). CDR3 length equals 15 residues. Germline V gene sequence: CDR1 LNHDA, CDR2 SQIVND (reference sequence). With 7 bases removed from V and 8 bases from J, the gap between germline ends came to 21 bases. CDR3: CASTMGQAGPDEQFF. DNA of the CDR3: TGTGCCAGTACCATGGGGCAGGCCGGCCCGGATGAGCAGTTCTTC.

This clonotype was observed many times. The rearrangement links TRBV4-1 to TRBJ2-7; the D gene could be TRBD1 or TRBD2 (5 bases each). In germline, CDR1 is MGHRA, CDR2 YSYEKL. Trimming cost V 1 base and J 2 bases, with 18 bases left between them. The CDR3 runs to 17 residues. CDR3 DNA: TGCGCCAGCAGCCAAGTTCTAATAATGGGGGAAACCTACGAGCAGTACTTC. Translated, it gives CASSQVLIMGETYEQYF.

This clonotype was counted ten times or more. CDR3: CSVEVGRGGTDTQYF. The CDR3 bases are TGCAGCGTTGAAGTTGGGCGGGGGGGGACAGATACGCAGTATTTT. The chain joins TRBV29-1 to TRBJ2-3; 9 positions match TRBD2. In germline, CDR1 is SQVTM, CDR2 ANQGSEA. The junction had 5 bases not matched to a gene; V was cut back by 1 base and J by 3 bases. This CDR3 contains 15 residues.

The CDR3 sequence is CAIRDRDLGTLSSYEQYV. Here the CDR3 DNA reads TGTGCCATCAGAGACCGGGACTTGGGGACCCTGAGCTCCTACGAGCAGTACGTC. The chain employs TRBV10-3 and TRBJ2-7; a weak D match, TRBD2 (6 bases). The germline V and J ends were trimmed by 6 bases and 0 bases, with 24 bases remaining between them. Germline values: CDR1 ENHRY, CDR2 SYGVKD. The CDR3 extends over 18 amino acids.

This clonotype was counted between two and nine times. V usage is TRBV4-2 and J usage is TRBJ2-5; D is perhaps TRBD2 (6 bases). CDR1 and CDR2 (germline): LGHNA, YNFKEQ. V was pared by 0 bases and J by 4 bases, with 12 bases between. The CDR3 runs 15 residues. CDR3 nucleotides: TGTGCCAGCAGCCAAGAGACAAGGGGAGGAGAGACCCAGTACTTC. Its translation: CASSQETRGGETQYF.

The chain couples TRBV28 to TRBJ2-3; D is possibly TRBD2 (6 bases). CDR3 length: 18 amino acids. Trimming took off 6 bases at V and 5 bases at J, with 27 bases between the two ends. CDR1 and CDR2 (germline): MDHEN, SYDVKM. CDR3 in amino acids: CASRSNRRVPRGRDTQYF. CDR3 bases: TGTGCCAGCAGATCCAACAGGAGGGTCCCTCGAGGGAGAGATACGCAGTATTTT.

The rearrangement uses TRBV7-9 and TRBJ1-4, with D unclear. Looked up from germline, CDR1 is SEHNR and CDR2 is FQNEAQ (reference sequence). The ends were cut back, 10 bases at V and 3 bases at J, with 15 bases in the middle. The CDR3 has 14 residues. As DNA, the CDR3 is TGTGCCACCACCCTCACTCTCTCTAATGAAAAACTGTTTTTT. Translated: CATTLTLSNEKLFF.

This clonotype has at least ten counts. The chain uses TRBV27 and TRBJ1-2, with D uncertain. V was trimmed by 1 base and J by 2 bases, leaving 11 bases between them. Germline CDR1 is MNHEY and CDR2 is SMNVEV (reference sequence). The CDR3 has 15 residues. The CDR3 sequence is CASSLWGRSNYGYTF. Here the CDR3 DNA reads TGTGCCAGCAGTTTATGGGGAAGGTCGAACTATGGCTACACCTTC.

This chain connects TRBV7-9 to TRBJ2-5, with D hard to call. Germline CDR1 is SEHNR and CDR2 is FQNEAQ (reference sequence). The V and J ends lost 1 base and 1 base respectively, with 7 bases between them. CDR3 length equals 14 residues. CDR3 amino acids: CASSLELAQETQYF. The CDR3 DNA is TGTGCCAGCAGCTTAGAGTTAGCCCAAGAGACCCAGTACTTC. The full variable domain, its missing parts supplied by reference TRBV7-9 and TRBJ2-5, is DTGVSQNPRHKITKRGQNVTFRCDPISEHNRLYWYRQTLGQGPEFLTYFQNEAQLEKSRLLSDRFSAERPKGSFSTLEIQRTEQGDSAMYLCASSLELAQETQYFGPGTRLLVL.

This clonotype was detected many times. Here the CDR3 reads CASSPGGMPGELFF. The CDR3, as DNA: TGTGCCAGCAGCCCCGGTGGGATGCCCGGGGAGCTGTTTTTT. This sequence joins TRBV13 and TRBJ2-2; D remains unclear. The germline CDR1 and CDR2 sequences are PRHDT and FYEKMQ (reference sequence). Trimming stripped 5 bases from V and 6 bases from J, with 13 bases between. The CDR3 sequence is 14 residues long.

This clonotype was found a few times. The CDR3 is CATSKGNGQPQHF. The CDR3, as DNA: TGTGCCACCAGCAAAGGAAACGGACAGCCCCAGCATTTT. The chain recombines TRBV24-1 with TRBJ1-5; D unclear. Trimming removed 7 bases from V and 7 bases from J, with 13 bases in between. The germline V gene encodes CDR1 KGHDR and CDR2 SFDVKD. CDR3 size: 13 residues.

The chain couples TRBV3-1 to TRBJ1-2, with D possibly TRBD1 on 5 matching bases. Between the trimmed V and J ends, which lost 0 bases and 13 bases, there was a span of 12 bases. Germline CDR1 and CDR2: LGHDT and YNNKEL (reference sequence). This CDR3 spans 12 amino acids. CDR3 in amino acids: CASSQDTAGFTF. The CDR3 bases are TGTGCCAGCAGCCAAGATACGGCAGGGTTCACCTTC. Filled out from reference TRBV3-1 and TRBJ1-2, the complete variable domain reads DTAVSQTPKYLVTQMGNDKSIKCEQNLGHDTMYWYKQDSKKFLKIMFSYNNKELIINETVPNRFSPKSPDKAHLNLHINSLELGDSAVYFCASSQDTAGFTFGSGTRLTVV.

The J gene is TRBJ2-1, the V gene TRBV7-8; TRBD2 matches at 10 bases. Trimming cost V 6 bases and J 3 bases; bases outside gene matches: 5. The CDR3 sequence is 15 residues long. Germline loops: CDR1 SGHVS, CDR2 FQNEAQ. The CDR3 region is CASRPLAGVYNEQFF. CDR3 coding DNA: TGTGCCAGCAGGCCTCTAGCGGGGGTCTACAATGAGCAGTTCTTC.

This chain connects TRBV19 to TRBJ1-6, with D possibly matching TRBD1 (6 bases). The germline gives CDR1 LNHDA, CDR2 SQIVND (reference sequence). The CDR3 spans 16 residues. With 6 bases removed from V and 0 bases from J, the gap between germline ends came to 12 bases. CDR3 sequence (DNA): TGTGCCAGTAGAGGACAGTTCGGCTCCTATAATTCACCCCTCCACTTT. It yields the protein CASRGQFGSYNSPLHF.

Only a few counts were recorded for this clonotype. The chain employs TRBV4-3 and TRBJ1-5, with D possibly matching TRBD1 (5 bases). V lost 1 base and J 5 bases, leaving 15 bases between the germline ends. CDR1 LGHNA and CDR2 YSLEER come from the germline V gene. This CDR3 contains 16 residues. The CDR3 DNA reads as TGCGCCAGCAGCCAAGGTAGTCGAAGGGGAGATCAGCCCCAGCATTTT. It translates to CASSQGSRRGDQPQHF.